What follows are 29 T cell receptor beta chains derived from one specimen sequenced in a study of vaccination and CD4 T cells after COVID-19. Treatment of the sample: approximately nine-day PBMC culture with coronavirus spike peptide pools or control peptides (ViraFEST assay). No antigen has been assigned to these receptors. Sequenced with the Oncomine TCR Beta short-read assay was DNA taken from cultured CD4+ T cells. TCRdb itself ran the PCR reads through MiXCR, one entry per CDR3 protein. Altogether 9,000 to 15,000 distinct CDR3 sequences are present, approximately 60% being singletons, with the ten largest covering around 14%. What was sequenced was CD4+ T cells from blood, cultured in vitro. These receptors all stem from a human donor who had recovered from COVID-19.

V is TRBV20-1 and J is TRBJ2-2; TRBD2 is a possible D gene (6 bases). CDR3 length equals 14 residues. Germline lookup yields CDR1 DFQATT and CDR2 SNEGSKA (reference sequence). V was clipped by 1 base and J by 7 bases, with 13 bases between them. The CDR3 loop reads CSARARGKIGELFF. The CDR3 DNA reads TGCAGTGCTAGAGCTCGCGGGAAAATCGGGGAGCTGTTTTTT.

This clonotype appeared a few times. This rearrangement joins TRBV4-1 to TRBJ2-5, with TRBD1 identical over 7 bases. The CDR3 has 16 amino acids. V was pared by 4 bases and J by 2 bases, with 10 bases of the junction left unmatched. CDR1 and CDR2 from the germline V gene are MGHRA and YSYEKL. The chain's CDR3 is CASSPGETGLQETQYF. Written as DNA, the CDR3 is TGCGCCAGCAGCCCAGGGGAGACAGGGCTACAAGAGACCCAGTACTTC.

The table lists this clonotype with a few counts. This chain links TRBV20-1 with TRBJ1-5, with 9 bases matching TRBD1. CDR1 and CDR2 from the germline V gene are DFQATT and SNEGSKA (reference sequence). The ends lost 2 bases at V and 1 base at J; junction bases unmatched: 6. This CDR3 comprises 16 residues. The CDR3 sequence: CSARPLDRGSNQPQHF. CDR3 in DNA: TGCAGTGCTAGACCCTTGGACAGGGGAAGCAATCAGCCCCAGCATTTT.

This clonotype showed up just once. The chain carries TRBV7-3 and TRBJ2-2, with 7 bases lining up with TRBD2. The V gene end was trimmed by 2 bases and the J gene end by 4 bases; junction bases not matched to a gene: 1. The CDR3 contains 14 residues. The V gene's germline CDR1 is SGHTA and CDR2 FQGTGA. This chain's CDR3 is CASSLPGGTGELFF. CDR3 bases: TGTGCCAGCAGCTTACCGGGAGGCACCGGGGAGCTGTTTTTT.

CDR3 nucleotides: TGTGCCATCAGTGAGGCCATGACTGGGTCCTACAATGAGCAGTTCTTC. Translation: CAISEAMTGSYNEQFF. The chain joins TRBV10-3 to TRBJ2-1; no clear D. The CDR3 is 16 amino acids. The germline V gene has CDR1 ENHRY and CDR2 SYGVKD. V lost 2 bases and J 1 base, leaving 12 bases between the germline ends.

The table lists this clonotype with a few counts. The V call is TRBV27, the J call TRBJ1-2; D not certain. The CDR3 length is 13 residues. Germline values: CDR1 MNHEY, CDR2 SMNVEV (reference sequence). V was clipped by 2 bases and J by 4 bases, with 8 bases between them. CDR3 sequence reads: CASSLVRGYGYTF. The CDR3 coding sequence is TGTGCCAGCAGTTTAGTAAGAGGCTATGGCTACACCTTC.

The V gene is TRBV11-2, the J gene TRBJ2-7; 8 positions match TRBD2. Per germline, CDR1 SGHAT and CDR2 FQNNGV. V was clipped by 4 bases and J by 0 bases; unmatched bases: 8. This CDR3 region has 16 residues. Here the CDR3 DNA reads TGTGCCAGCAGCTGGCTTGGCGGGAGGACCTCCTACGAGCAGTACTTC. Protein: CASSWLGGRTSYEQYF. Looking up the rest from reference TRBV11-2 and TRBJ2-7 gives the full variable domain: EAGVAQSPRYKIIEKRQSVAFWCNPISGHATLYWYQQILGQGPKLLIQFQNNGVVDDSQLPKDRFSAERLKGVDSTLKIQPAKLEDSAVYLCASSWLGGRTSYEQYFGPGTRLTVT.

This clonotype has just a few counts. The chain joins TRBV6-1 to TRBJ1-2, with a possible D match to TRBD1 (5 bases). Trimming removed 0 bases at V and 5 bases at J, with 13 bases between. The germline CDR1 and CDR2 sequences are MNHNS and SASEGT. There are 15 residues in the CDR3. The CDR3 region is CASSEAGQITYGYTF. In DNA form, the CDR3 reads TGTGCCAGCAGTGAAGCGGGGCAGATCACGTATGGCTACACCTTC.

This clonotype has more than one count but fewer than ten. V gene TRBV6-1 combines with J gene TRBJ2-3; 10 bases agree with TRBD2. The trim removed 6 bases at V and 1 base at J, leaving 10 bases unmatched. Germline loops: CDR1 MNHNS, CDR2 SASEGT. The CDR3 totals 17 residues. The CDR3 sequence is CASRTPPGLAGTDTQYF. The CDR3 DNA reads TGTGCCAGCAGGACACCGCCCGGACTAGCGGGCACAGATACGCAGTATTTT.

This CDR3 is CASRNGLAGEETQYF. CDR3 nucleotide sequence: TGTGCCAGCAGGAACGGACTAGCGGGAGAGGAGACCCAGTACTTC. This chain uses TRBV2 with TRBJ2-5, with 13 bases that match TRBD2. This CDR3 spans 15 amino acids. The V segment lost 6 bases and the J segment 5 bases; nucleotides outside the gene matches: 6. Germline CDR1 SNHLY, CDR2 FYNNEI.

The chain has TRBV20-1 and TRBJ1-6; D gene ambiguous. The CDR3 is 14 residues long. The germline V gene encodes CDR1 DFQATT and CDR2 SNEGSKA (reference sequence). The CDR3 nucleotides are TGCAGCGTTGGTCGGAGCTCCTATAATTCACCCCTCCACTTT. Translation: CSVGRSSYNSPLHF.

The rearrangement links TRBV4-3 to TRBJ1-2; D is perhaps TRBD1 (5 bases). Trimming left V 0 bases short and J 2 bases short, with 10 bases between. This CDR3 has 15 amino acids. Germline-derived CDR1 and CDR2 are LGHNA and YSLEER. CDR3 protein: CASSQDLGENYGYTF. For the CDR3, the DNA is TGCGCCAGCAGCCAAGATCTGGGGGAGAACTATGGCTACACCTTC.

The chain links TRBV7-9 to TRBJ2-5; no clear D. Per germline, CDR1 SEHNR and CDR2 FQNEAQ (reference sequence). The CDR3 spans 16 residues. Trimming shortened V by 5 bases and J by 1 base, and 17 bases separated the two germline ends. The DNA for the CDR3 is TGTGCCAGCAGCGCCCAAAACAGAGGTTTCCAAGAGACCCAGTACTTC. Protein product: CASSAQNRGFQETQYF.

J is TRBJ2-3 and V is TRBV19; D perhaps matches TRBD1 (5 bases). Germline CDR1 and CDR2: LNHDA and SQIVND (reference sequence). The CDR3 is 13 residues long. The germline V and J ends were trimmed by 5 bases and 0 bases, with 6 bases remaining between them. The CDR3 loop reads CASSDRSTDTQYF. The CDR3 nucleotides are TGTGCCAGTAGTGACAGAAGCACAGATACGCAGTATTTT.

This chain links TRBV20-1 with TRBJ1-1, with D unclear. The V end lost 6 bases, the J end lost 2 bases, and 16 bases lay between the germline ends. Per germline, CDR1 DFQATT and CDR2 SNEGSKA (reference sequence). The CDR3 extends over 14 amino acids. The CDR3 spells CSAPTPALNTEAFF. CDR3 DNA sequence: TGCAGTGCCCCGACCCCAGCGCTAAACACTGAAGCTTTCTTT.

The rearrangement uses TRBV2 and TRBJ2-2; unclear D gene. Trimming removed 6 bases from V and 6 bases from J, with 11 bases in between. The CDR3 runs to 13 residues. Germline lookup yields CDR1 SNHLY and CDR2 FYNNEI. Written as DNA, the CDR3 is TGTGCCAGCAGGGGCTCTCCAGCCGGGGAGCTGTTTTTT. Protein product: CASRGSPAGELFF.

This clonotype has just a few counts. The chain employs TRBV28 and TRBJ1-1; no clear D. The V end lost 1 base, the J end lost 3 bases, and 3 bases lay between the germline ends. Germline CDR1 is MDHEN and CDR2 is SYDVKM. This CDR3 comprises 12 residues. The CDR3 bases are TGTGCCAGCAGTTTATTGTACACTGAAGCTTTCTTT. This encodes CASSLLYTEAFF.

CDR3 sequence reads: CASSPAMGPREQYF. The DNA for the CDR3 is TGTGCCAGCTCACCCGCTATGGGACCCCGGGAGCAGTACTTC. This chain connects TRBV18 to TRBJ2-7, with D perhaps TRBD1 or TRBD2 (5 bases each). Per germline, CDR1 KGHSH and CDR2 LQKENI. The V end lost 3 bases, the J end lost 7 bases, and 16 bases lay between the germline ends. CDR3 length equals 14 residues.

The chain links TRBV14 to TRBJ2-3, with D tentatively TRBD2 (5 bases). Germline loops: CDR1 SGHDN, CDR2 FVKESK. The CDR3 consists of 19 residues. Trimming shortened V by 3 bases and J by 3 bases, and 25 bases separated the two germline ends. The CDR3 nucleotides read TGTGCCAGCAGCCAGTTCCTCGGCGGGCTAACTGGGTGGACAGATACGCAGTATTTT. This encodes CASSQFLGGLTGWTDTQYF.

The genes are TRBV2 and TRBJ2-4; D is uncertain. The CDR3 contains 14 residues. CDR1 is SNHLY and CDR2 is FYNNEI in the germline V gene. V was cut by 1 base and J by 0 bases, with 4 bases left in between. The CDR3 sequence: CASSEGGAKNIQYF. In nucleotides, the CDR3 is TGTGCCAGCAGTGAAGGGGGAGCCAAAAACATTCAGTACTTC.

This clonotype occurred a few times. The chain has TRBV30 and TRBJ1-2, with TRBD1 matching over 8 bases. Germline V CDR1 and CDR2: GTSNPN, SVGIG (reference sequence). V shed 4 bases and J 4 bases; nucleotides not matched to a gene: 5. The length of the CDR3 is 13 residues. CDR3 region: CAWTRDRPYGYTF. CDR3 nucleotide sequence: TGTGCCTGGACGAGGGACAGGCCCTATGGCTACACCTTC.

With regard to this clonotype: At one end, the junction sequence differs from germline, possibly due to a read error. This sequence joins TRBV10-3 and TRBJ2-3; 12 bases match TRBD2. CDR3 length equals 16 residues. Germline CDR1 and CDR2: ENHRY and SYGVKD. CDR3 region: CAISLKTSGSIDTQYF. CDR3 DNA: TGTGCCATCAGCCTCAAGACTAGCGGGAGCATAGATACGCAGTATTTT.

This clonotype was found a few times. V usage is TRBV18 and J usage is TRBJ1-1, with D hard to call. CDR3 length equals 15 residues. Germline CDR1 KGHSH, CDR2 LQKENI. Trimming stripped 2 bases from V and 1 base from J, with 11 bases between. The CDR3 protein is CASSPARTSNTEAFF. The CDR3 nucleotides read TGTGCCAGCTCACCAGCCAGGACCTCGAACACTGAAGCTTTCTTT.

The V gene is TRBV20-1, the J gene TRBJ2-2, with D uncertain. The germline V gene encodes CDR1 DFQATT and CDR2 SNEGSKA (reference sequence). V lost 0 bases and J 3 bases, leaving 8 bases between the germline ends. This CDR3 comprises 14 residues. CDR3 sequence (DNA): TGCAGTGCTAGAGATCGGACCTACACCGGGGAGCTGTTTTTT. Amino acids: CSARDRTYTGELFF.

This chain links TRBV20-1 with TRBJ2-1; 8 bases are shared with TRBD2. The CDR3 has 14 residues. V was clipped by 0 bases and J by 6 bases; unmatched bases: 4. Germline values: CDR1 DFQATT, CDR2 SNEGSKA (reference sequence). The CDR3 here is CSARDGTRGNEQFF. The CDR3, as DNA: TGCAGTGCTAGAGATGGGACTAGAGGCAATGAGCAGTTCTTC.

Relative to its sample, this clonotype is large. The rearrangement joins TRBV11-1 to TRBJ2-3; 10 nucleotides align to TRBD2. After removal of 4 bases from V and 4 bases from J, the junction contained 8 bases not matched to a gene. The length of the CDR3 is 16 residues. Germline V lookup: CDR1 SGHAT, CDR2 FQDESV (reference sequence). The CDR3 DNA reads TGTGCCAGCAGCTCAGGACTAGCGGAGGGGTCAGATACGCAGTATTTT. Its translation: CASSSGLAEGSDTQYF.

The J gene is TRBJ2-1, the V gene TRBV6-1, with a tentative D call TRBD2 (6 bases). The germline gives CDR1 MNHNS, CDR2 SASEGT. The CDR3 totals 14 residues. Trimming pared 5 bases from V and 10 bases from J, leaving 18 bases between. The CDR3 bases are TGTGCCAGCAGTCTGAATTGGGACTCTGCGGAGCAGTTCTTC. Translating gives CASSLNWDSAEQFF.

This clonotype occurred a few times. The chain links TRBV24-1 to TRBJ2-5; D perhaps matches TRBD2 (6 bases). Germline-derived CDR1 and CDR2 are KGHDR and SFDVKD. V lost 1 base, J lost 2 bases, and 13 bases lay in between. The CDR3 is made up of 16 amino acids. The CDR3 DNA sequence: TGTGCCACCAGTGATTTCGCGGGGACTGCTCAAGAGACCCAGTACTTC. Translated: CATSDFAGTAQETQYF.

A few counts support this clonotype. The V and J genes are TRBV7-9 and TRBJ2-1; 11 nucleotides agree with TRBD2. CDR3 length: 16 residues. The trim removed 1 base at V and 5 bases at J, leaving 4 bases unmatched. The germline CDR1 and CDR2 sequences are SEHNR and FQNEAQ (reference sequence). CDR3 bases: TGTGCCAGCAGCTTAGGATCGGGACTAGCGGACAATGAGCAGTTCTTC. Protein product: CASSLGSGLADNEQFF.